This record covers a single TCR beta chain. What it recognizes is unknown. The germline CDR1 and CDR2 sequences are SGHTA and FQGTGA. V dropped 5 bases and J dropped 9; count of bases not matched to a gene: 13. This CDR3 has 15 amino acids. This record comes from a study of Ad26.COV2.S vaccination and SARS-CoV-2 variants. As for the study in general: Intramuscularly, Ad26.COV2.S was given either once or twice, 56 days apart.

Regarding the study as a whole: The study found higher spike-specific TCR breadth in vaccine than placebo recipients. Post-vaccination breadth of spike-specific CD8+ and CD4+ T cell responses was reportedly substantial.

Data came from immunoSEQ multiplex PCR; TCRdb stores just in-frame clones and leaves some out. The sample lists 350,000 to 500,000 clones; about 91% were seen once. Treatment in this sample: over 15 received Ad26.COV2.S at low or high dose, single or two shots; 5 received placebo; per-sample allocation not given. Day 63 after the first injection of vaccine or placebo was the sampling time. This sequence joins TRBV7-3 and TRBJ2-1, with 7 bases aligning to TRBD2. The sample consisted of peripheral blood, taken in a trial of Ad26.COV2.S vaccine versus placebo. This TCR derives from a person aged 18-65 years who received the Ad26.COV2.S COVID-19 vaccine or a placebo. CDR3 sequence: CASSPRRAGGSEQFF. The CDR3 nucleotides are TGTGCCAGCAGCCCACGGAGGGCCGGGGGGAGTGAGCAGTTCTTC.